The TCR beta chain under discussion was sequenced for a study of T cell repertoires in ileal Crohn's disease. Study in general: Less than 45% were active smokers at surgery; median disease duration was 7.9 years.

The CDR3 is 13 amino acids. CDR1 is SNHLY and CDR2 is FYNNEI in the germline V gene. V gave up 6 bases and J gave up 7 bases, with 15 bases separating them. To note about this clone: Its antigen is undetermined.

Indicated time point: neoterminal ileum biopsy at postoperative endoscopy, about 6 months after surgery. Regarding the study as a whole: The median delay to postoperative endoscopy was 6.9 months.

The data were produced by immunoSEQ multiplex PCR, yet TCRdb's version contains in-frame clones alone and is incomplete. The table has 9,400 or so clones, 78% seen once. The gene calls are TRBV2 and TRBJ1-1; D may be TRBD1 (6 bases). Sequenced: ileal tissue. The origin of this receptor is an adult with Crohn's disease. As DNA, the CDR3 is TGTGCCAGCAGATACACAGGGTGGGATGAAGCTTTCTTT. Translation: CASRYTGWDEAFF.